These 30 T cell receptor beta chains came from one sample sequenced in a study of blood T cell repertoires in COVID-19. The data were produced by immunoSEQ multiplex PCR, yet TCRdb's version contains in-frame clones alone and is incomplete. The table records about 88,000 clones, roughly nine tenths of them present only once. The sequencing sample was made of peripheral blood. These receptors all come from a man aged 55-75 years with acute or convalescent COVID-19.

This rearrangement joins TRBV4-1 to TRBJ1-2; D is unclear. CDR3 length: 15 amino acids. The germline CDR1 and CDR2 sequences are MGHRA and YSYEKL. With 0 bases removed from V and 2 bases from J, the gap between germline ends came to 10 bases. CDR3 coding DNA: TGCGCCAGCAGCCAAGAAACGGGTTGGAACTATGGCTACACCTTC. Protein product: CASSQETGWNYGYTF.

This rearrangement joins TRBV6-5 to TRBJ2-7; 11 bases are a match to TRBD2. The CDR3 extends over 15 amino acids. Germline assignment: CDR1 MNHEY and CDR2 SVGAGI. The V segment lost 5 bases and the J segment 4 bases; nucleotides outside the gene matches: 7. The CDR3 loop reads CASSKTSGDLYEQYF. As DNA, the CDR3 is TGTGCCAGCAGTAAGACTAGCGGGGACCTTTACGAGCAGTACTTC.

V gene TRBV5-6 combines with J gene TRBJ2-3; 8 bases agree with TRBD1. The CDR3 runs 16 residues. Unmatched junction bases numbered 7, after V lost 0 bases and J lost 4 bases. Germline V gene lookup returns CDR1 SGHDT and CDR2 YYEEEE. CDR3 in amino acids: CASSLVGRGRSDTQYF. The CDR3 DNA sequence: TGTGCCAGCAGCTTGGTGGGCAGGGGGCGGTCAGATACGCAGTATTTT.

This clone was counted only a few times. The rearrangement joins TRBV7-9 to TRBJ2-5; D is possibly TRBD2 (5 bases). The CDR3 contains 15 residues. The V gene's germline CDR1 is SEHNR and CDR2 FQNEAQ (reference sequence). V lost 5 bases and J lost 5, with 18 bases in between. The chain's CDR3 is CASSPFGNLWETQYF. CDR3 nucleotide sequence: TGTGCCAGCAGCCCCTTCGGGAATCTGTGGGAGACCCAGTACTTC. Full variable domain (missing parts from reference TRBV7-9 and TRBJ2-5): DTGVSQNPRHKITKRGQNVTFRCDPISEHNRLYWYRQTLGQGPEFLTYFQNEAQLEKSRLLSDRFSAERPKGSFSTLEIQRTEQGDSAMYLCASSPFGNLWETQYFGPGTRLLVL.

This clone was counted once. The rearrangement links TRBV27 to TRBJ2-5; 10 bases match TRBD2. Unmatched junction bases numbered 5, after V lost 5 bases and J lost 2 bases. Germline CDR1 MNHEY, CDR2 SMNVEV (reference sequence). This CDR3 spans 15 amino acids. For the CDR3, the DNA is TGTGCCAGCAGTCGGACTAGCGGATATCAAGAGACCCAGTACTTC. Translating it yields CASSRTSGYQETQYF.

V gene TRBV6-5 combines with J gene TRBJ2-5; 7 nucleotides line up with TRBD2. CDR1 is MNHEY, CDR2 SVGAGI, per germline. The CDR3 loop spans 15 amino acids. V dropped 8 bases and J dropped 7; count of bases not matched to a gene: 16. DNA for the CDR3: TGTGCCAGCCGGGGCCAGTGGGGGGGAAGCGGGACCCAGTACTTC. Its protein product is CASRGQWGGSGTQYF.

The V gene is TRBV4-2, the J gene TRBJ2-2; 7 nucleotides match TRBD2. Germline loops: CDR1 LGHNA, CDR2 YNFKEQ. This CDR3 comprises 17 residues. Germline trimming cut 4 bases from V and 5 bases from J; bases unmatched to any gene: 13. The CDR3 sequence: CASSPVRRERSTGELFF. DNA of the CDR3: TGTGCCAGCAGCCCCGTAAGGCGGGAGAGGTCGACCGGGGAGCTGTTTTTT.

This chain uses TRBV7-4 with TRBJ2-6; 9 bases are shared with TRBD2. The CDR3 runs to 20 residues. After removal of 5 bases from V and 0 bases from J, the junction contained 14 bases not matched to a gene. In germline, CDR1 is SGHVT, CDR2 SQSDAQ. Here the CDR3 DNA reads TGTGCCAGCAGCGCAGATCATCTAGCGGGGTCACCCTCTGGGGCCAACGTCCTGACTTTC. Translated: CASSADHLAGSPSGANVLTF.

The V call is TRBV27, the J call TRBJ2-7; 10 bases agree with TRBD2. The CDR3 totals 15 residues. V lost 3 bases, J lost 2 bases, and 4 bases stayed unmatched. Germline V gene sequence: CDR1 MNHEY, CDR2 SMNVEV (reference sequence). The CDR3 is CASSLRTSGTYEQYF. Written as DNA, the CDR3 is TGTGCCAGCAGTTTGAGGACTAGCGGAACCTACGAGCAGTACTTC.

This rearrangement joins TRBV7-2 to TRBJ2-3; TRBD2 matches 14 bases. CDR1 and CDR2 from the germline V gene are SGHTA and FQGNSA. The V segment lost 5 bases and the J segment 10 bases; nucleotides outside the gene matches: 8. CDR3 length equals 15 residues. CDR3 in amino acids: CASSPGTSGSSPQYF. As DNA, the CDR3 is TGTGCCAGCAGCCCGGGGACTAGCGGGAGCTCTCCGCAGTATTTT.

The rearrangement joins TRBV9 to TRBJ2-7, with D possibly being TRBD2 (6 bases). V was cut by 7 bases and J by 5 bases, with 10 bases left in between. Germline V CDR1 and CDR2: SGDLS, YYNGEE. The CDR3 runs 11 residues. CDR3 nucleotide sequence: TGTGCCAGCGGAGGGCCGGACGAGCAGTACTTC. Its protein product is CASGGPDEQYF. The full variable domain, rest sourced from reference TRBV9 and TRBJ2-7, is DSGVTQTPKHLITATGQRVTLRCSPRSGDLSVYWYQQSLDQGLQFLIQYYNGEERAKGNILERFSAQQFPDLHSELNLSSLELGDSALYFCASGGPDEQYFGPGTRLTVT.

This chain links TRBV5-1 with TRBJ2-1, with 7 positions matching TRBD2. CDR3 length: 15 amino acids. Trimming removed 4 bases from V and 5 bases from J; junction bases left unmatched: 9. The germline V gene encodes CDR1 SGHRS and CDR2 YFSETQ. CDR3 in amino acids: CASSRPGLPNNEQFF. The CDR3 DNA sequence: TGCGCCAGCAGCCGGCCGGGACTACCTAACAATGAGCAGTTCTTC.

The V call is TRBV7-9, the J call TRBJ1-2; D unresolved. CDR1 is SEHNR, CDR2 FQNEAQ, per germline (reference sequence). CDR3 length equals 17 residues. With 5 bases removed from V and 5 bases from J, the gap between germline ends came to 24 bases. CDR3 residues: CASSPAEGVLAPYGYTF. The CDR3 bases are TGTGCCAGCAGCCCTGCGGAAGGAGTATTGGCCCCGTATGGCTACACCTTC.

CDR3: CASSIRFGTGQETQYF. The DNA of the CDR3 is TGTGCCAGCAGCATACGATTTGGGACAGGTCAAGAGACCCAGTACTTC. This chain connects TRBV11-3 to TRBJ2-5, with 8 bases that match TRBD1. The CDR3 sequence is 16 residues long. V dropped 5 bases and J dropped 2; count of bases not matched to a gene: 10. In germline, CDR1 is SGHNT, CDR2 YENEEA.

V is TRBV12-3 or TRBV12-4 and J is TRBJ1-4; D perhaps matches TRBD1 (5 bases). The CDR3 consists of 13 residues. V was trimmed by 8 bases and J by 6 bases, leaving 13 bases between them. The CDR3 spells CASGTGGDEKLFF. The DNA for the CDR3 is TGTGCCAGCGGGACCGGAGGGGATGAAAAACTGTTTTTT.

This rearrangement joins TRBV7-9 to TRBJ2-7, with 7 bases identical to TRBD1. V lost 1 base, J lost 13 bases, and 7 bases stayed unmatched. Germline CDR1 is SEHNR and CDR2 is FQNEAQ (reference sequence). The CDR3 totals 12 residues. CDR3 bases: TGTGCCAGCAGCTTAGGTGGGGACAGCCCTTACTTC. Its translation is CASSLGGDSPYF.

This chain uses TRBV28 with TRBJ2-4, with 8 bases fitting TRBD1. V was clipped by 5 bases and J by 1 base; unmatched bases: 10. This CDR3 has 17 residues. Germline V gene data show CDR1 as MDHEN and CDR2 as SYDVKM. This CDR3 reads CASSPGTGGMAKNIQYF. CDR3 nucleotides: TGTGCCAGCAGTCCGGGGACAGGTGGAATGGCCAAAAACATTCAGTACTTC.

This sequence joins TRBV27 and TRBJ1-2, with 7 nucleotides matching TRBD1. From germline, CDR1 is MNHEY and CDR2 SMNVEV (reference sequence). CDR3 length equals 14 residues. V lost 6 bases, J lost 8 bases, and 12 bases stayed unmatched. The CDR3 is CASRLSGQVSGYTF. In DNA, the CDR3 is TGTGCCAGCAGACTCAGTGGACAGGTCTCCGGCTACACCTTC.

The V call is TRBV5-1, the J call TRBJ2-3, with 12 bases lining up with TRBD2. The CDR3 has 16 residues. V was pared by 4 bases and J by 1 base, with 4 bases of the junction left unmatched. Germline CDR1 is SGHRS and CDR2 is YFSETQ. The CDR3 nucleotides are TGCGCCAGCAGCCGACTAGCGGGAGTGGGCACAGATACGCAGTATTTT. Its translation: CASSRLAGVGTDTQYF.

This rearrangement joins TRBV2 to TRBJ2-7; 10 bases agree with TRBD1. J was trimmed by 5 bases and V by 4 bases; bases with no gene match: 5. Germline CDR1 is SNHLY and CDR2 is FYNNEI. This CDR3 has 14 amino acids. The CDR3 is CASSVRGQGDEQYF. The CDR3 DNA follows: TGTGCCAGCAGTGTAAGAGGACAGGGGGACGAGCAGTACTTC.

The chain has TRBV7-2 and TRBJ2-7; D possibly corresponds to TRBD1 (5 bases). Germline CDR1 is SGHTA and CDR2 is FQGNSA. V was clipped by 0 bases and J by 3 bases, with 6 bases between them. The CDR3 is 13 amino acids. The CDR3 protein is CASSLAQGYEQYF. The CDR3 DNA reads as TGTGCCAGCAGCTTAGCCCAGGGCTACGAGCAGTACTTC.

In DNA form, the CDR3 reads TGTGCCAGCAGTAATAGCGGGAGTGCGGGGGAGCAGTACTTC. Its protein is CASSNSGSAGEQYF. The rearrangement uses TRBV6-5 and TRBJ2-7; TRBD2 matches at 9 bases. The CDR3 extends over 14 amino acids. V gave up 5 bases and J gave up 7 bases; unmatched junction bases: 9. Looked up from germline, CDR1 is MNHEY and CDR2 is SVGAGI.

This chain connects TRBV7-2 to TRBJ2-7; TRBD2 agrees at 9 bases. The germline CDR1 and CDR2 sequences are SGHTA and FQGNSA. Trimming cost V 4 bases and J 2 bases; bases outside gene matches: 12. This CDR3 has 17 residues. The CDR3 coding sequence is TGTGCCAGCAGCTCCCCGAGACTAGCGGAAATAACCTACGAGCAGTACTTC. Protein sequence: CASSSPRLAEITYEQYF.

The chain uses TRBV5-6 and TRBJ2-7; 8 bases are shared with TRBD1. In germline, CDR1 is SGHDT, CDR2 YYEEEE. With 3 bases clipped from V and 6 bases from J, the junction kept 11 bases outside the gene matches. The CDR3 is 15 amino acids. The CDR3 coding sequence is TGTGCCAGCAGCTACCGACAGGGGACACTGGGCGAGCAGTACTTC. Protein product: CASSYRQGTLGEQYF.

This clone was observed a single time. The rearrangement joins TRBV19 to TRBJ1-5; D is undetermined. V shed 5 bases and J shed 0 bases, with 20 bases lying between them. CDR1 and CDR2 (germline): LNHDA, SQIVND (reference sequence). There are 18 residues in the CDR3. The CDR3 DNA reads TGTGCCAGTAGTCCACCCTTTCGAACAGAGTATAGCAATCAGCCCCAGCATTTT. This sequence encodes CASSPPFRTEYSNQPQHF.

The V gene is TRBV10-1, the J gene TRBJ1-1; 11 bases agree with TRBD1. Germline V CDR1 and CDR2: WNHNN, SYGVQD (reference sequence). V shed 0 bases, J shed 3 bases, and the junction held 3 bases outside the gene matches. The CDR3 contains 16 residues. The DNA for the CDR3 is TGCGCCAGCAGTGAGTCAAGGACAGGGGGCTACACTGAAGCTTTCTTT. Residues: CASSESRTGGYTEAFF.

This clone was counted once. This sequence joins TRBV7-2 and TRBJ2-2, with a possible D match to TRBD2 (5 bases). V lost 5 bases, J lost 6 bases, and 13 bases lay in between. The CDR3 loop spans 14 amino acids. The germline V gene has CDR1 SGHTA and CDR2 FQGNSA. CDR3 loop: CASSPIGVSGELFF. DNA of the CDR3: TGTGCCAGCAGCCCAATCGGGGTCTCCGGGGAGCTGTTTTTT.

This clone was observed a single time. The gene calls are TRBV6-5 and TRBJ1-1; D possibly corresponds to TRBD1 (6 bases). V was shortened by 6 bases and J by 8 bases, with 13 bases between the two germline ends. This CDR3 contains 12 residues. Germline V gives CDR1 MNHEY, CDR2 SVGAGI. The CDR3 DNA follows: TGTGCCAGCAGCAGGGGCCCCTGGGAAGCTTTCTTT. It translates to CASSRGPWEAFF.

V gene TRBV5-8 combines with J gene TRBJ2-7; TRBD1 aligns across 7 bases. Looked up from germline, CDR1 is SGHTS and CDR2 is YDEGEE. The CDR3 has 16 amino acids. Germline trimming cut 4 bases from V and 2 bases from J; bases unmatched to any gene: 12. The CDR3 nucleotides are TGTGCCAGCAGCGGGGACCCCACAGGGGTCCCCTACGAGCAGTACTTC. Translated, it gives CASSGDPTGVPYEQYF.

V and J are TRBV18 and TRBJ1-1; tentatively, D is TRBD1 (5 bases). This CDR3 contains 16 residues. Trimming removed 3 bases from V and 2 bases from J, with 16 bases in between. The germline CDR1 and CDR2 sequences are KGHSH and LQKENI. This CDR3 reads CASSPQAPGVNTEAFF. In DNA, the CDR3 is TGTGCCAGCTCACCCCAAGCACCGGGGGTTAACACTGAAGCTTTCTTT.